This T cell receptor beta chain came from a study of cytomegalovirus exposure and HLA in healthy donors. Findings and limits, study-wide: Listed as cytomegalovirus-associated were 150 to 200 TCR beta chains. Across HLA loci, a later analysis found differing TCR association rates, with DRB1 most and HLA-C fewest. In a later analysis, TCR beta V- and J-gene trimming was associated with a missense DCLRE1C variant. Excluded: some indistinguishable V segments such as TRBV6-2 and TRBV6-3.

In regard to this clone: What it binds is unknown.

The CDR3 loop spans 16 amino acids. CDR1 is SGHRS and CDR2 is YFSETQ in the germline V gene. PCR primers comprised 60 Vbeta and 13 Jbeta primers. Sequenced by immunoSEQ multiplex PCR; TCRdb stores in-frame clones only, minus some. The repertoire holds approximately 69,000 clones, with about 70% as singletons. Sequencing used PBMCs. This receptor was identified in a man in his late teens or twenties in good health and CMV-seronegative. V is TRBV5-1 and J is TRBJ2-5, with 8 bases aligning to TRBD1. The better agreement between TRBJ2-7 and the DNA end casts doubt on the J call. CDR3 nucleotide sequence: TGCGCCAGCAGCTTGGGGGACAGGCCCTTAACCTACGAGCAGTACTTC. Translating it yields CASSLGDRPLTYEQYF.